This T cell receptor beta chain was recovered during a study of shared clonotypes between healthy human individuals. The CDR3 is 14 amino acids. Germline V CDR1 and CDR2: SGHRS, YFSETQ. The ends were cut back, 4 bases at V and 1 base at J, with 9 bases in the middle. Sequencing used immunoSEQ multiplex PCR; TCRdb keeps in-frame clones, though not all of them. The sample shows approximately 1.5 million clones, approximately 98.5% of them seen only once. With respect to this clone: What it binds is not known.

Study-level findings and limits: Clonotype sharing among donors was thought likely to change with sequencing depth.

The clonotype was recovered from a man aged 30 to 39 in good health. The sequenced material came from naive CD4+ T cells sorted from blood. Subset reported: CD45RA+ positively selected. This chain joins TRBV5-1 and TRBJ2-1, with D maybe TRBD2 (6 bases). CDR3 residues: CASSVRESYNEQFF. The CDR3, as DNA: TGCGCCAGCAGCGTCCGGGAGTCCTACAATGAGCAGTTCTTC.